Described below is a single T cell receptor (beta chain) sequence and its context. CDR1 DFQATT and CDR2 SNEGSKA come from the germline V gene (reference sequence). This CDR3 is built from 11 residues. Trimming took off 2 bases at V and 7 bases at J, with 6 bases between the two ends. The source of the sample is a study of shared clonotypes between healthy human individuals. For sorted subsets, 150 to 250 ng DNA per replicate equaled around 28,000 T cell genomes. Sequencing used immunoSEQ multiplex PCR; TCRdb keeps in-frame clones, though not all of them. The sample contains 2 million to 2.5 million clones, 90% to 96% of which appear only once. Adult Caucasians living in Nashville, Tennessee made up all of the donors. CD45RA-negative memory and CD45RA+ naive subsets were split from the CD4+ cells.

Sequencing was carried out using naive CD4+ T cells sorted from blood. Subset here: CD45RA+ positively selected. V usage is TRBV20-1 and J usage is TRBJ2-1; D unclear. The sequence came from a man younger than 35 in good health. The CDR3 is CSARSLNEQFF. The CDR3 DNA reads as TGCAGTGCTAGATCGTTAAATGAGCAGTTCTTC.